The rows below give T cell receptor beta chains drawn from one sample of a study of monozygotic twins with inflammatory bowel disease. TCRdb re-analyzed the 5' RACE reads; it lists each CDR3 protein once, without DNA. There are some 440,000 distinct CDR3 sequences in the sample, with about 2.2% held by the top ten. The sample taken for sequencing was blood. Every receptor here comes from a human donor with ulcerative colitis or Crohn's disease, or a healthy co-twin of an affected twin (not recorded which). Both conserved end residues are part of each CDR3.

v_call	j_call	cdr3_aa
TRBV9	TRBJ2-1	CASSDPRTSGSWHNEQFF
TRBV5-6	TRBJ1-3	CASSFRSSGNTIYF
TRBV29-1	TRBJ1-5	CSVGMGVNQPQHF
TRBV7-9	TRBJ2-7	CASSLVIGSAYEQYF
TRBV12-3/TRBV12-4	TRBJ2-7	CASSTGGAEVEQYF
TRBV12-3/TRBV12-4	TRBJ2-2	CASTSGQLYTGELFF
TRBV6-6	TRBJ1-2	CAITTGDYGYTF
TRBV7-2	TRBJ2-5	CASSLELRAQYF
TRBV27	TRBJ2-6	CASSLAGPTGLSGANVLTF
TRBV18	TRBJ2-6	CASSPQGAYGANVLTF
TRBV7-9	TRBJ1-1	CASSLRLGTEAFF
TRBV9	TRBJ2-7	CASSVGAEQYF
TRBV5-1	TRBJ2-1	CASGTGYNEQFF
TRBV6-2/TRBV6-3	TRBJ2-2	CASSTGTSGSGYTGELFF
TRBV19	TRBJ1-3	CASSIASLTSGNTIYF
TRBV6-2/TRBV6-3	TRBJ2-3	CASSYRLYTQYF
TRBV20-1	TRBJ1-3	CSAVRGSGNTIYF
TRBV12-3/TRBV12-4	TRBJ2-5	CASSLLGALETQYF
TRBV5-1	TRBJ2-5	CASSLRGQQVETQYF
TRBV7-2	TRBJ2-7	CASSLGYFSYEQYF
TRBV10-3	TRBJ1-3	CAISESAFLADRNTIYF
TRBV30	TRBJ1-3	CAWSVQGYGGNTIYF
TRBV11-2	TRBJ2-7	CATSTSGGFEQYF
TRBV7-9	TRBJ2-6	CASSLSGGGGANVLTF
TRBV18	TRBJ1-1	CASSPRQGLTEAFF
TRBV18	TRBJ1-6	CASMEGGAYGSPLHF
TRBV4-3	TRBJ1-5	CASSQGTGGPQPQHF
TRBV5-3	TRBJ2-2	CARSPSERTSGGKDYTGELFF
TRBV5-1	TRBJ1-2	CASSLGEGQGKRYGYTF
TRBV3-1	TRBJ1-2	CASSRRSRAGGYTF
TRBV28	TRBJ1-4	CASSATQGNAGEKLFF
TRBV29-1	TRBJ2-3	CSVEGGTPDTQYF
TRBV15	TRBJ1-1	CATSRDAGGTEAFF
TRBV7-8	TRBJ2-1	CASTPRGGSSYNEQFF
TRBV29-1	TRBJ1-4	CSVATGKGEKLFF
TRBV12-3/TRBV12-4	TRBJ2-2	CASSIGRANTGELFF
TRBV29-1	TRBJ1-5	CSVADGLVQPQHF
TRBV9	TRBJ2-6	CASSVSSGANVLTF
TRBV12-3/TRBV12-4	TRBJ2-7	CASSLKGTRSYEQYF
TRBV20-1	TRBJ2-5	CSAMGTGETQYF
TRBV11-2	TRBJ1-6	CASSSEAVYGDSYNSPLHF
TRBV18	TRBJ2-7	CASSNLAGVIDEQYF
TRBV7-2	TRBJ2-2	CASSYLGRTTGELFF
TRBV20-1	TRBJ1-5	CSARRGPDQPQHF
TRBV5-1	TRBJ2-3	CASSLAGLSMGDTQYF
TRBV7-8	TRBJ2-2	CASSLGGYGNTGELFF